This T cell receptor (beta chain) was profiled in a study of molecular identifiers for immune sequencing clone quantification (dated 2018 in TCRdb). Regarding the research as a whole: For a replicate experiment, RNA from around 20,000 or 99,000 naive CD8 T cells was divided into five aliquots, of which four were sequenced. This methods study benchmarked molecular-identifier clustering-based TCR repertoire sequencing (MIDCIRS) and TCR RNA copy counting, using CD8 T cells to do so. Overall study outcomes, separate from this receptor: About three recovered TCR RNA copies per cell were obtained by modeling, versus about 10 by digital PCR, implying a capture efficiency of about 30%. Highly expanded clone sizes could be underestimated if identical TCR molecules share a barcode. The naive libraries included spiked-in Jurkat TCR RNA (10 copies' worth), and this RNA is not part of the donor repertoire. In CMV-specific effector cells, clones with more than 20 RNA copies accounted for over 97% of molecules, whereas in naive cells such clones accounted for under 1%. When barcode sub-clustering was not used, chimeric consensus sequences inflated TCR diversity, with chimeras reaching as high as 47%. Even against a background of around 950,000 naive CD8 T cells, spiked-in Jurkat TCR RNA amounting to a single cell's worth was reported to be detectable.

Naive CD8 T cell libraries were made from 20,000 to 1,000,000 sorted cells using 10%, 30% or 50% of purified RNA. On a BD FACSAria II, naive CD8 T cells were FACS-sorted as CD8+CD4-CCR7+CD45RA+ and collected into RLT Plus buffer. Roughly 10 TCR copies' worth of Jurkat RNA were spiked into 20,000-1,000,000 naive CD8 T cell samples to test detection sensitivity. CD8 T cells were enriched with RosetteSep CD8+ T Cell Enrichment Cocktail and Ficoll-Paque, followed by ACK red cell lysis. Libraries were constructed by PCR. Sequencing instrument: NextSeq 500. Bulk TCR libraries were prepared as previously described, using TCR primers listed in Table S5. Total RNA was purified with the Qiagen AllPrep DNA/RNA kit. Before any analysis, reads coming from multiple sequencing runs of the same library were combined into one pool. Per the authors' processing: Only reads with exact TCR constant sequence were kept, trimmed to 150 nt, and grouped by their 12-nt molecular barcodes. Reads inside each barcode group were sub-clustered using a 15% Levenshtein threshold, and a quality-weighted consensus sequence was constructed for each RNA molecule. Non-functional sequences were filtered out, along with any lower-count sequence sitting one edit away from another sequence. Based on fitting two negative binomial distributions, any barcode sub-cluster with under 20% of the maximum read count was discarded. TCRdb trimmed public reads at Q25 via fastp, called clones via MiXCR and kept in-frame beta chains. Records with the same CDR3 protein are collapsed into one entry carrying the most frequent genes and DNA. For this entry, the V and J calls and clone size follow TCRdb and not the study's own pipeline. For this sample there are roughly 320,000 distinct CDR3 sequences; roughly 23% appear just once. The ten largest make up 0.7% to 0.95% of the sample.

Comments on this clonotype: Its antigen is still unknown. Being one base from a much bigger clone, this may be a read error.

The sample taken for sequencing was naive CD8+ T cells from blood, with Jurkat cell RNA spiked in. The cell subset or site label on this specimen signifies: FACS-sorted CD8+CD4-CCR7+CD45RA+ naive T cells. The clonotype comes from a human donor in good health. Some libraries in this study had Jurkat cell RNA spiked in.

The DNA sequence reads TGTGCCAGCAGCCGAGAAGAGGTACGGAGTGAAAAACTGTTTTTT. The encoded protein is CASSREEVRSEKLFF. Rearrangement joined TRBV7-6 to TRBJ1-4; a confident D gene designation cannot be given. A distance of 17 bases separates the germline ends of V and J, which lose 5 bases and 7 bases respectively. As encoded in the germline V gene, CDR1 is SGHVS while CDR2 is FNYEAQ. Including cysteine and phenylalanine, the CDR3 has 15 amino acids. The sequence is cut down to CDR3 DNA, 45 bases in frame from base 1.